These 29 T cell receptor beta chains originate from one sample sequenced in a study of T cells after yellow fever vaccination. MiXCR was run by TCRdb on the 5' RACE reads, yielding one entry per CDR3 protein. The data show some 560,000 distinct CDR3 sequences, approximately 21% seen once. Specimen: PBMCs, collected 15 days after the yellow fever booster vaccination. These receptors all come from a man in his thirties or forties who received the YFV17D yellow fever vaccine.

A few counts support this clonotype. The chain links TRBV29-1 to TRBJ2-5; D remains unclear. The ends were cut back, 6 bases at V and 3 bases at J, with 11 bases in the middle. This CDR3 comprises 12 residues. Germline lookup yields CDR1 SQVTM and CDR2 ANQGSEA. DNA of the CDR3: TGCAGCGTGCCCCTTGGAGAAGAGACCCAGTACTTC. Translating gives CSVPLGEETQYF.

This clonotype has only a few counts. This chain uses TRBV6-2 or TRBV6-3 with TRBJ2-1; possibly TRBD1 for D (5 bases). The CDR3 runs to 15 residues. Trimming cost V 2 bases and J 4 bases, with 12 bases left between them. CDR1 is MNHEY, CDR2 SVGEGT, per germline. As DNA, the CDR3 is TGTGCCAGCAGTTACGTTAGTGGGGCTTACAATGAGCAGTTCTTC. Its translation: CASSYVSGAYNEQFF.

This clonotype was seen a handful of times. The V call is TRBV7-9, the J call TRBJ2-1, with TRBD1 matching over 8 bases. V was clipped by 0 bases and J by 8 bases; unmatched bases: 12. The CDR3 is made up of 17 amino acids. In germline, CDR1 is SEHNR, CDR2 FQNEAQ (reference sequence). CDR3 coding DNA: TGTGCCAGCAGCTTAGCATTTGGGACAGGAAGTTCATATGAGCAGTTCTTC. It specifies CASSLAFGTGSSYEQFF.

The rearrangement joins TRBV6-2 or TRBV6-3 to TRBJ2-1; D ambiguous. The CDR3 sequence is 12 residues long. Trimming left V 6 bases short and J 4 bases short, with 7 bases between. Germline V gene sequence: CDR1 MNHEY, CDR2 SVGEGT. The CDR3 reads CASRVEYNEQFF. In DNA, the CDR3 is TGTGCCAGCAGGGTCGAGTACAATGAGCAGTTCTTC.

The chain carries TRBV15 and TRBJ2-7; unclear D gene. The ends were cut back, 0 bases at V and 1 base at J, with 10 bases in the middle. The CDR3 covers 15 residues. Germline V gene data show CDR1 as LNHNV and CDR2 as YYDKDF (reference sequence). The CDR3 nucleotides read TGTGCCACCAGCAGAGATAGGTCCGATTCCTACGAGCAGTACTTC. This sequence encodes CATSRDRSDSYEQYF.

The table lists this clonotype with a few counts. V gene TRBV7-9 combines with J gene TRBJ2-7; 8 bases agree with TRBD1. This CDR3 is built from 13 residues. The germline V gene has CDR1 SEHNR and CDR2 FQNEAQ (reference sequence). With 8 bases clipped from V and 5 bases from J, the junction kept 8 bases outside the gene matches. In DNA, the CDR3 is TGTGCCAGCCGACCGGACAGGGTAGACGAGCAGTACTTC. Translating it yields CASRPDRVDEQYF.

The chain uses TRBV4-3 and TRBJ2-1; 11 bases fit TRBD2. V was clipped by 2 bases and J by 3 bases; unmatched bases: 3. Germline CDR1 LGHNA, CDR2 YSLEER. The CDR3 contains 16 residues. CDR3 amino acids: CASSQIAGGFYNEQFF. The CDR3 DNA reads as TGCGCCAGCAGCCAAATAGCGGGAGGGTTCTACAATGAGCAGTTCTTC.

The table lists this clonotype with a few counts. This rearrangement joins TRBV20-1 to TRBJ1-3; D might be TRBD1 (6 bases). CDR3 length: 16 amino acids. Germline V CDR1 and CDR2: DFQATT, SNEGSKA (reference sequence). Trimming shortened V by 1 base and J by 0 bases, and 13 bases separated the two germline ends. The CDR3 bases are TGCAGTGCTAGAGGGGGGGGCGGCACCTCTGGAAACACCATATATTTT. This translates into CSARGGGGTSGNTIYF.

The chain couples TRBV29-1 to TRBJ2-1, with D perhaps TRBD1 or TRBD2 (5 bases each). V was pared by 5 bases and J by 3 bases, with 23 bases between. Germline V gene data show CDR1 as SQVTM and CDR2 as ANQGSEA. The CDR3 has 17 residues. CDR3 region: CSVIEAIGAGNYNEQFF. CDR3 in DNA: TGCAGCGTTATTGAAGCAATCGGGGCGGGTAACTACAATGAGCAGTTCTTC.

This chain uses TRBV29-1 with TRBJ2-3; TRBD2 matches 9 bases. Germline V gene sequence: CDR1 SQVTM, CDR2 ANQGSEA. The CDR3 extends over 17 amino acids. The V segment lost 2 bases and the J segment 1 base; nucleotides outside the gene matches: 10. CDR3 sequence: CSVESGPSGTGTDTQYF. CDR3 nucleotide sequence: TGCAGCGTTGAATCGGGGCCTAGCGGGACCGGCACAGATACGCAGTATTTT.

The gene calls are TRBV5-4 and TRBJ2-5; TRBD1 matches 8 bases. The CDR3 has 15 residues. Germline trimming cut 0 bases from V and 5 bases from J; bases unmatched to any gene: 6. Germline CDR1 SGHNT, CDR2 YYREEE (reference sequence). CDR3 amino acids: CASSLVAGGGETQYF. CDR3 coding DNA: TGTGCCAGCAGCTTGGTGGCAGGGGGCGGGGAGACCCAGTACTTC. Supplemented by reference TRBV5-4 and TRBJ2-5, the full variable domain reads ETGVTQSPTHLIKTRGQQVTLRCSSQSGHNTVSWYQQALGQGPQFIFQYYREEENGRGNFPPRFSGLQFPNYSSELNVNALELDDSALYLCASSLVAGGGETQYFGPGTRLLVL.

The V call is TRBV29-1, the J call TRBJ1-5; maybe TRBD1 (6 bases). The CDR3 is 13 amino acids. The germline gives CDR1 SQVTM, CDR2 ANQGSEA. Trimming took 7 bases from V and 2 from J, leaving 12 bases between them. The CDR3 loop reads CSGGGGGNQPQHF. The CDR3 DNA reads TGCAGCGGGGGAGGGGGTGGCAATCAGCCCCAGCATTTT.

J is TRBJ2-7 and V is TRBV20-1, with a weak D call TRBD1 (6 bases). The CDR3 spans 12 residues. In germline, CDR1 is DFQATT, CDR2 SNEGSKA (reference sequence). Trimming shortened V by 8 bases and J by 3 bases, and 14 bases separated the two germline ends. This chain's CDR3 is CSTGQTSYEQYF. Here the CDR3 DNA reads TGCAGTACCGGACAGACCAGCTACGAGCAGTACTTC.

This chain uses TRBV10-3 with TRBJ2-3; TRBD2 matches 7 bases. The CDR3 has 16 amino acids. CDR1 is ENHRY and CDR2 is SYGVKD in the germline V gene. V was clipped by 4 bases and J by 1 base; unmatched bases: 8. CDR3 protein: CAISAGRTSGTDTQYF. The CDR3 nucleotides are TGTGCCATCAGTGCAGGGCGAACTAGCGGCACAGATACGCAGTATTTT.

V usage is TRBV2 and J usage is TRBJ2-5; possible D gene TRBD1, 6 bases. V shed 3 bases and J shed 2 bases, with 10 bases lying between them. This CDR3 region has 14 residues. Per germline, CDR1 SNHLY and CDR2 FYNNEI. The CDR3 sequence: CASSDWGRQETQYF. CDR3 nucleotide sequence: TGTGCCAGCAGTGACTGGGGGCGTCAAGAGACCCAGTACTTC.

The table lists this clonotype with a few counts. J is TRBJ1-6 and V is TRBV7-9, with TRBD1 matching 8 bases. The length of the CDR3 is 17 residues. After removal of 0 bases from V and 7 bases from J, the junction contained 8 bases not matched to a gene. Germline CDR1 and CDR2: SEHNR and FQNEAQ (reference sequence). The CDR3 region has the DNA TGTGCCAGCAGCTTAGCCCGAGGACAGGGCCGGAATTCACCCCTCCACTTT. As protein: CASSLARGQGRNSPLHF.

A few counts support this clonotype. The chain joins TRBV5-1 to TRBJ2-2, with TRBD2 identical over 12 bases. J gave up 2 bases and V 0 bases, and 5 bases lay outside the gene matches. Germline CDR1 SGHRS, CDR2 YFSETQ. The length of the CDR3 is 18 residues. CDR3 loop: CASSLGGLAGTNTGELFF. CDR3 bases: TGCGCCAGCAGCTTGGGTGGACTAGCGGGAACAAACACCGGGGAGCTGTTTTTT.

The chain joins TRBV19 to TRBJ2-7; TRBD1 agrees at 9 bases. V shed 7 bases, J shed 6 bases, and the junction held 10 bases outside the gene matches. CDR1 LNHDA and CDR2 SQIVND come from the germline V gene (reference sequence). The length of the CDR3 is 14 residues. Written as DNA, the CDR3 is TGTGCCAGTAAGGAACAGGGGGCAATACGCGAGCAGTACTTC. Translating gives CASKEQGAIREQYF. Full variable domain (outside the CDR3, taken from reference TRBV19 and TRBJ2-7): DGGITQSPKYLFRKEGQNVTLSCEQNLNHDAMYWYRQDPGQGLRLIYYSQIVNDFQKGDIAEGYSVSREKKESFPLTVTSAQKNPTAFYLCASKEQGAIREQYFGPGTRLTVT.

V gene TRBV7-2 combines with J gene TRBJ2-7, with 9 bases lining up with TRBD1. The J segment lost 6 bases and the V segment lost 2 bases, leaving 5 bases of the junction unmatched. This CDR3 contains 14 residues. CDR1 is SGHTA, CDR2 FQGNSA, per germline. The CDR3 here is CASSLQWTGAEQYF. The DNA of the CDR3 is TGTGCCAGCAGCTTACAATGGACAGGGGCCGAGCAGTACTTC.

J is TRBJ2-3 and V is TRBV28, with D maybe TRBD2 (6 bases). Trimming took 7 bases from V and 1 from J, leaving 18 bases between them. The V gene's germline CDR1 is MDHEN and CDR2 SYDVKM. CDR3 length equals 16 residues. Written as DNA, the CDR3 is TGTGCCAGCACCCCTGCGGGGCCCTCGCGCACAGATACGCAGTATTTT. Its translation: CASTPAGPSRTDTQYF.

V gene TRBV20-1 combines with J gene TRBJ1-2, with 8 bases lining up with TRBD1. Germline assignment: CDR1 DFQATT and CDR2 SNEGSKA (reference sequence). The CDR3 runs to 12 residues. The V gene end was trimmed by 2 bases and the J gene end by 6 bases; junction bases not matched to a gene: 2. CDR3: CSARPGGDGYTF. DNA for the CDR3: TGCAGTGCTAGACCAGGGGGCGATGGCTACACCTTC.

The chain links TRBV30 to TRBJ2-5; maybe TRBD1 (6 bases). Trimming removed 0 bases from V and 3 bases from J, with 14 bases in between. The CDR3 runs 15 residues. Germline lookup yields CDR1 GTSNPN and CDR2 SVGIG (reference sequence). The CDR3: CAWSVLVTGEETQYF. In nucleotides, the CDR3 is TGTGCCTGGAGTGTACTGGTGACAGGAGAAGAGACCCAGTACTTC. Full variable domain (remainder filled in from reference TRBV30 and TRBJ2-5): SQTIHQWPATLVQPVGSPLSLECTVEGTSNPNLYWYRQAAGRGLQLLFYSVGIGQISSEVPQNLSASRPQDRQFILSSKKLLLSDSGFYLCAWSVLVTGEETQYFGPGTRLLVL.

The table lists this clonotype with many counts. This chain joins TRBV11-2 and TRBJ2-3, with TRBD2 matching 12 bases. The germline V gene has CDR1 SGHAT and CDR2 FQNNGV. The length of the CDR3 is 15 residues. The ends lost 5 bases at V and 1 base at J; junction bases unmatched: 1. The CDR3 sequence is CASSRLAGGTDTQYF. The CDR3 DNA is TGTGCCAGCAGCCGACTAGCGGGAGGCACAGATACGCAGTATTTT.

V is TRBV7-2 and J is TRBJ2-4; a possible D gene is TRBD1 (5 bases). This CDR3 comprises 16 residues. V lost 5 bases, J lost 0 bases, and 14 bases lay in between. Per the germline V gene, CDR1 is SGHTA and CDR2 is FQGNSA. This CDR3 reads CASSTRLGLAKNIQYF. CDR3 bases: TGTGCCAGCAGCACGAGGCTGGGGCTAGCCAAAAACATTCAGTACTTC.

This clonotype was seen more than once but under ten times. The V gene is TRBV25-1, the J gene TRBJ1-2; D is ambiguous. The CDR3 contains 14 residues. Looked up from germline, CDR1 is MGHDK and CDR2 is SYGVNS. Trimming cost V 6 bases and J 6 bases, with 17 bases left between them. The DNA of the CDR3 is TGTGCCAGCAGCGAAGGAATCGCACTCAATGGCTACACCTTC. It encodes CASSEGIALNGYTF.

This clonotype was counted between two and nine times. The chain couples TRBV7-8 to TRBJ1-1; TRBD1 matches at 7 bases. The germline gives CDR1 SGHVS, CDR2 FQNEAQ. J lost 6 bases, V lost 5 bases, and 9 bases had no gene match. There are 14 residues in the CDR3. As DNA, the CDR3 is TGTGCCAGCAGCCTGGAGGACAGGCGGGCTGAAGCTTTCTTT. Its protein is CASSLEDRRAEAFF.

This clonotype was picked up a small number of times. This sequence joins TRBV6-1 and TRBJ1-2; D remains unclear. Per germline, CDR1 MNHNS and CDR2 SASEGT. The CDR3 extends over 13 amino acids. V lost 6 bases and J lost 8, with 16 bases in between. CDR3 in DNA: TGTGCCAGCAGCTCACCCCCATCTCGGGGCTACACCTTC. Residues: CASSSPPSRGYTF.

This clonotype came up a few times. The CDR3 protein is CATSEARTGYSNQPQHF. The CDR3 region has the DNA TGTGCCACCAGCGAGGCCCGGACAGGTTATAGCAATCAGCCCCAGCATTTT. The rearrangement links TRBV15 to TRBJ1-5; 7 nucleotides line up with TRBD1. The CDR3 spans 17 residues. J was trimmed by 0 bases and V by 5 bases; bases with no gene match: 10. Germline lookup yields CDR1 LNHNV and CDR2 YYDKDF (reference sequence). The variable domain in full, with the rest retrieved from reference TRBV15 and TRBJ1-5, is DAMVIQNPRYQVTQFGKPVTLSCSQTLNHNVMYWYQQKSSQAPKLLFHYYDKDFNNEADTPDNFQSRRPNTSFCFLDIRSPGLGDTAMYLCATSEARTGYSNQPQHFGDGTRLSIL.

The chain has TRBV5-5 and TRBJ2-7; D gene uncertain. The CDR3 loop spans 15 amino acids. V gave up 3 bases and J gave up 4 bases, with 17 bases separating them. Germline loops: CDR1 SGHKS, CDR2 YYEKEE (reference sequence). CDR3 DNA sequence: TGTGCCAGCAGCTCTGAGGTGCGCGAGGTGTACGAGCAGTACTTC. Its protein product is CASSSEVREVYEQYF. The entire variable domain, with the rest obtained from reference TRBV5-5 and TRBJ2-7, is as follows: DAGVTQSPTHLIKTRGQQVTLRCSPISGHKSVSWYQQVLGQGPQFIFQYYEKEERGRGNFPDRFSARQFPNYSSELNVNALLLGDSALYLCASSSEVREVYEQYFGPGTRLTVT.